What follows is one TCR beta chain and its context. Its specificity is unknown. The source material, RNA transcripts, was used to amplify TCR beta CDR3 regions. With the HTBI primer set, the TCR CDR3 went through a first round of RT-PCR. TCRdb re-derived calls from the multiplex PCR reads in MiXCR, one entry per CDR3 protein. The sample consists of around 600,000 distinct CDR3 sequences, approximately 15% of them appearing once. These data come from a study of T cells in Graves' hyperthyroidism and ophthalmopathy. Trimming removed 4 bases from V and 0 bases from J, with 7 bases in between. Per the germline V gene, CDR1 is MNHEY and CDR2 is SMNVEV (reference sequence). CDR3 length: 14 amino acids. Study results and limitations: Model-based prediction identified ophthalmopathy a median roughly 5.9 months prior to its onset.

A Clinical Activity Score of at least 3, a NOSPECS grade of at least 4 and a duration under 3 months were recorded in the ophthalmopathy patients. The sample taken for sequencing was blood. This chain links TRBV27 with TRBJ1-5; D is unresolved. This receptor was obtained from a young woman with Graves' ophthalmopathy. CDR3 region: CASSSYYSNQPQHF. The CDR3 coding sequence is TGTGCCAGCAGTTCCTATTATAGCAATCAGCCCCAGCATTTT.